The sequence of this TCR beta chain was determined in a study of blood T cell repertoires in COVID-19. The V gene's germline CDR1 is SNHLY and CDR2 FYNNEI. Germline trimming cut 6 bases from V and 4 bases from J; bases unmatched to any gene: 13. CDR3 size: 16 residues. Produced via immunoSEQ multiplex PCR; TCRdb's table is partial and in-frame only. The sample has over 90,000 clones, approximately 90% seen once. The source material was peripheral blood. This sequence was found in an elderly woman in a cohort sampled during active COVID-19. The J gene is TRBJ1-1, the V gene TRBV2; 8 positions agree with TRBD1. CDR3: CASSRGQGPASTEAFF. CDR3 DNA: TGTGCCAGCAGCCGAGGACAGGGACCTGCTAGCACTGAAGCTTTCTTT. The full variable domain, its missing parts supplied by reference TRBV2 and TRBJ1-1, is EPEVTQTPSHQVTQMGQEVILRCVPISNHLYFYWYRQILGQKVEFLVSFYNNEISEKSEIFDDQFSVERPDGSNFTLKIRSTKLEDSAMYFCASSRGQGPASTEAFFGQGTRLTVV.